This record looks at one T cell receptor (beta chain) sequence and its context. Antigen specificity is unknown. A multiplex PCR was run with 60 Vbeta primers and 13 Jbeta primers. The assay was immunoSEQ multiplex PCR, and TCRdb's table has in-frame clones only and misses some. This table holds 120,000 to 150,000 clones, roughly 65% found once. This entry belongs to a study of cytomegalovirus exposure and HLA in healthy donors. Germline lookup yields CDR1 KGHSH and CDR2 LQKENI. This CDR3 has 16 amino acids. V was cut by 5 bases and J by 1 base, with 17 bases left in between. Overall study results and limits: Equally common other TCR beta chains were less clonally expanded than HLA-associated ones, a later analysis found. Usually a TCR sequence was rare, but some public TCRs were found in many donors. It was reported that TCR beta sequences correctly inferred the HLA-A and HLA-B alleles for most subjects. Sequencing depth across donors, presence/absence analyses assumed, was roughly uniform.

Source material: PBMCs. The source is a woman between 25 and 40 years old in good health and CMV-seronegative. This chain links TRBV18 with TRBJ1-1; D remains ambiguous. The CDR3 region is CASSGGFGRKNTEAFF. DNA of the CDR3: TGTGCCAGCTCAGGAGGTTTCGGGAGAAAGAACACTGAAGCTTTCTTT.